This record covers a single T cell receptor beta chain. Its cognate antigen is unknown. Researchers reported that TCR beta cDNA libraries carried unique molecular identifiers. With roughly 0.85 to 11 million T cells as the source, hundreds of thousands of cDNA molecules resulted. TCRdb redid the calling of the PCR reads with MiXCR, one entry per CDR3 protein. The sample lists over 300,000 distinct CDR3 sequences; 30% to 45% were seen once. The data derive from a study of post-analysis software for immune sequencing data. Overall study: Both relapsing-remitting and secondary progressive multiple sclerosis featured among the disease courses, as did progressive-relapsing multiple sclerosis. Overall study findings and caveats: Roughly five TRBV segments, including TRBV5-6, TRBV5-1 and TRBV20-1, were more frequent in patients than controls. When the samples were clustered directly with F measure, those that had been prepared in the same batch showed strong co-clustering. Diversity measured as normalized Chao1 was significantly lower in multiple sclerosis patients than in controls.

Per germline, CDR1 MNHNY and CDR2 SVGAGI (reference sequence). The CDR3 runs to 17 residues. Trimming took 6 bases from V and 4 from J; bases not matched to a gene: 15. The gene calls are TRBV6-6 and TRBJ1-1, with TRBD1 identical over 9 bases. The receptor comes from a girl aged 5 to 17 with multiple sclerosis. The sample comprised blood. The CDR3 DNA sequence: TGTGCCAGCAGCAATGGTCCCGGGACAGGGTTGGGCACTGAAGCTTTCTTT. Protein: CASSNGPGTGLGTEAFF.